This entry lists 21 T cell receptor beta chains sequenced from one sample in a study of T cell responses to AZD1222 COVID-19 vaccine (dated by TCRdb to the early 2020s). Read against the paper, the sample's time point label means: about 28 days (+/-7) after the second vaccine dose. The library was produced with the immunoSEQ multiplex PCR assay. The clones in this table, taken by TCRdb from immuneACCESS, are in-frame only. Not every clone is retained; where verified, under half of the shortfall comes from an unresolved V gene, and the cause of the rest is unknown. The sample contains approximately 190,000 clones, 85% to 95% of them found a single time. The top ten hold over 0.95% of the sample. This specimen was peripheral blood, taken 28 days after the second AZD1222 dose. The receptor set was obtained from an adult who received the AZD1222 COVID-19 vaccine.

V is TRBV5-5 and J is TRBJ2-7; 7 bases are shared with TRBD1. The CDR3 is made up of 14 amino acids. The ends lost 6 bases at V and 4 bases at J; junction bases unmatched: 10. CDR1 is SGHKS, CDR2 YYEKEE, per germline (reference sequence). The CDR3 protein is CASMGTGAVYEQYF. The DNA for the CDR3 is TGTGCCAGCATGGGAACAGGGGCGGTTTACGAGCAGTACTTC.

The genes are TRBV30 and TRBJ1-6, with a possible D match to TRBD1 (5 bases). CDR1 and CDR2 (germline): GTSNPN, SVGIG (reference sequence). The CDR3 sequence is 16 residues long. Trimming took off 3 bases at V and 5 bases at J, with 17 bases between the two ends. The CDR3 bases are TGTGCCTGGAGAGCCGAGGGGTCAGGGAATAATTCACCCCTCCACTTT. Amino acids: CAWRAEGSGNNSPLHF.

The chain carries TRBV28 and TRBJ2-7; either TRBD1 or TRBD2 may supply D (5 bases each). Trimming removed 7 bases at V and 2 bases at J, with 15 bases between. The CDR3 is made up of 14 amino acids. The germline V gene has CDR1 MDHEN and CDR2 SYDVKM. This chain's CDR3 is CASNMIGATYEQYF. The DNA for the CDR3 is TGTGCCAGCAACATGATCGGGGCAACCTACGAGCAGTACTTC.

This clone has only one observation. This chain joins TRBV10-3 and TRBJ2-6; the match to TRBD1 covers 8 bases. The V and J ends lost 6 bases and 3 bases, in that order; junction bases with no gene match: 7. The length of the CDR3 is 16 residues. CDR1 is ENHRY, CDR2 SYGVKD, per germline. The CDR3 is CAIRPQGAVGANVLTF. The CDR3 DNA reads TGTGCCATCAGACCGCAGGGGGCAGTTGGGGCCAACGTCCTGACTTTC.

In DNA form, the CDR3 reads TGTGCCAGCAGCCCCAGTAGCACAGATACGCAGTATTTT. This codes for CASSPSSTDTQYF. The genes are TRBV9 and TRBJ2-3; D gene uncertain. CDR3 length equals 13 residues. Trimming took off 4 bases at V and 0 bases at J, with 6 bases between the two ends. Germline assignment: CDR1 SGDLS and CDR2 YYNGEE.

J is TRBJ1-4 and V is TRBV19, with 7 bases matching TRBD1. The V gene end was trimmed by 6 bases and the J gene end by 8 bases; junction bases not matched to a gene: 12. Germline V lookup: CDR1 LNHDA, CDR2 SQIVND (reference sequence). This CDR3 has 15 amino acids. CDR3 in amino acids: CASRRQGDGKEKLFF. The CDR3 DNA reads as TGTGCCAGTAGAAGACAGGGAGACGGGAAAGAAAAACTGTTTTTT.

The chain couples TRBV28 to TRBJ2-1; D gene ambiguous. Trimming removed 3 bases from V and 0 bases from J, with 6 bases in between. The CDR3 contains 14 residues. Germline V CDR1 and CDR2: MDHEN, SYDVKM. The CDR3: CASSLQPSYNEQFF. The CDR3 DNA follows: TGTGCCAGCAGTTTGCAGCCCTCCTACAATGAGCAGTTCTTC.

The V gene is TRBV7-9, the J gene TRBJ2-3; D is perhaps TRBD1 or TRBD2 (5 bases each). CDR3 size: 15 residues. Trimming shortened V by 4 bases and J by 0 bases, and 11 bases separated the two germline ends. In germline, CDR1 is SEHNR, CDR2 FQNEAQ (reference sequence). CDR3 DNA: TGTGCCAGCAGCTGGGGGACCCAAAGCACAGATACGCAGTATTTT. The encoded protein is CASSWGTQSTDTQYF.

Comments on this clone: One junction end disagrees with the germline gene, perhaps due to a read error. This chain uses TRBV3-1 (or the pseudogene TRBV3-2) with TRBJ2-7, with D possibly being TRBD1 (6 bases). Germline assignment: CDR1 LGHDT and CDR2 YNNKEL (reference sequence). The CDR3 contains 15 residues. In nucleotides, the CDR3 is TGTGCCAGCAGCTCCTGGACAGCTTCCTCCCACGAGCAGTACTTC. It encodes CASSSWTASSHEQYF.

The chain joins TRBV2 to TRBJ1-5; 7 bases align to TRBD1. This CDR3 contains 16 residues. The germline V gene has CDR1 SNHLY and CDR2 FYNNEI. Losses at the gene ends were 10 bases for V and 2 bases for J; bases not matched to a gene: 14. This CDR3 is CAIRRGGQLGNQPQHF. The CDR3 bases are TGTGCCATAAGAAGGGGGGGACAGTTGGGCAATCAGCCCCAGCATTTT.

The CDR3 region has the DNA TGTGCCAGCAGCTTGGTGGGGGACAGTAAGCAGTTCTTC. It translates to CASSLVGDSKQFF. The rearrangement uses TRBV5-6 and TRBJ2-1; 7 bases map to TRBD1. The CDR3 is 13 residues long. The V segment lost 0 bases and the J segment 11 bases; nucleotides outside the gene matches: 5. From germline, CDR1 is SGHDT and CDR2 YYEEEE.

V is TRBV6-5 and J is TRBJ1-1; no firm D call. The length of the CDR3 is 13 residues. Trimming cost V 6 bases and J 1 base, with 9 bases left between them. The germline CDR1 and CDR2 sequences are MNHEY and SVGAGI. CDR3 in amino acids: CASSATENTEAFF. The CDR3 DNA sequence: TGTGCCAGCAGCGCAACAGAGAACACTGAAGCTTTCTTT.

The chain has TRBV3-1 (or the pseudogene TRBV3-2) and TRBJ2-7, with D perhaps matching TRBD1 (6 bases). The V end was cut by 2 bases, the J end by 6 bases, with 14 bases between. Germline assignment: CDR1 LGHDT and CDR2 YNNKEL (reference sequence). This CDR3 has 14 residues. CDR3 protein: CASSQTGQTSEQYF. In DNA form, the CDR3 reads TGTGCCAGCAGCCAAACCGGACAGACATCCGAGCAGTACTTC.

The rearrangement joins TRBV25-1 to TRBJ1-2, with D tentatively TRBD1 (5 bases). This CDR3 has 15 residues. CDR1 MGHDK and CDR2 SYGVNS come from the germline V gene. V lost 1 base to trimming and J lost 4 bases, with 13 bases between them. CDR3 nucleotide sequence: TGTGCCAGCAGTGAATGGGACGGCCTTCTCTATGGCTACACCTTC. Translated, it gives CASSEWDGLLYGYTF.

The V call is TRBV9, the J call TRBJ2-3; D is undetermined. V was shortened by 0 bases and J by 0 bases, with 8 bases between the two germline ends. The CDR3 covers 15 residues. Germline CDR1 and CDR2: SGDLS and YYNGEE. CDR3 loop: CASSVGATSTDTQYF. The CDR3 DNA sequence: TGTGCCAGCAGCGTAGGAGCTACTAGCACAGATACGCAGTATTTT.

This chain links TRBV3-1 (or the pseudogene TRBV3-2) with TRBJ1-5; the D gene is possibly TRBD1 (6 bases). V was shortened by 0 bases and J by 7 bases, with 22 bases between the two germline ends. Germline loops: CDR1 LGHDT, CDR2 YNNKEL (reference sequence). This CDR3 contains 18 residues. The CDR3 protein is CASSQDKGGRDLRQPQHF. The CDR3 DNA is TGTGCCAGCAGCCAAGATAAGGGGGGCAGGGATTTGAGGCAGCCCCAGCATTTT.

The chain combines TRBV6-2 or TRBV6-3 with TRBJ1-6; tentatively, D is TRBD1 (6 bases). Germline V gene lookup returns CDR1 MNHEY and CDR2 SVGEGT. V dropped 2 bases and J dropped 7 bases, with 18 bases sitting between them. This CDR3 is 17 amino acids long. The CDR3 here is CASSYRGTPPGNSPLHF. The CDR3 region has the DNA TGTGCCAGCAGTTACCGCGGGACACCGCCTGGGAATTCACCCCTCCACTTT.

V and J are TRBV4-2 and TRBJ2-7; no firm D call. The CDR3 covers 11 residues. Germline CDR1 reads LGHNA; CDR2 reads YNFKEQ. V was trimmed by 1 base and J by 7 bases, leaving 5 bases between them. This chain's CDR3 is CASSQGQEQYF. CDR3 nucleotides: TGTGCCAGCAGCCAAGGTCAGGAGCAGTACTTC.

This sequence joins TRBV5-1 and TRBJ2-3; 12 bases line up with TRBD2. CDR3 length equals 17 residues. The trim removed 3 bases at V and 0 bases at J, leaving 5 bases unmatched. CDR1 SGHRS and CDR2 YFSETQ come from the germline V gene. The CDR3 sequence is CASSYFGLAGSTDTQYF. The DNA of the CDR3 is TGCGCCAGCAGCTATTTTGGACTAGCGGGGAGCACAGATACGCAGTATTTT.

This sequence joins TRBV6-5 and TRBJ1-2; TRBD1 is a possible D gene (6 bases). The germline V gene encodes CDR1 MNHEY and CDR2 SVGAGI. The CDR3 loop spans 14 amino acids. Trimming took 0 bases from V and 8 from J, leaving 13 bases between them. The CDR3 DNA follows: TGTGCCAGCAGTTACTCTGCGACAGGAGACGGCTACACCTTC. Residues: CASSYSATGDGYTF.

The genes are TRBV11-2 and TRBJ1-5; D possibly corresponds to TRBD1 (6 bases). CDR3 length: 14 residues. Per germline, CDR1 SGHAT and CDR2 FQNNGV. V was clipped by 1 base and J by 7 bases, with 11 bases between them. The CDR3: CASSLGRGGQPQHF. For the CDR3, the DNA is TGTGCCAGCAGCTTAGGGAGGGGGGGACAGCCCCAGCATTTT.